This entry describes one TCR beta chain. Its antigen remains unknown. CDR3 length: 15 residues. Trimming cost V 7 bases and J 0 bases, with 12 bases left between them. The germline V gene has CDR1 LGHNT and CDR2 FRNRAP. TCR beta sequences were obtained from blood CD8+ and CD4+ T cells. TEMRA cells were FACS-enriched, and CD8+ and CD4+ T cells were isolated negatively. This entry comes from a study of CD8 T cells in Susac syndrome. The study, taken as a whole, reports: As the study acknowledged, the number of individuals in its TCR sequencing and HLA analysis was relatively small.

The RNA, 0.5 to 1 ug, was put through reverse transcription using random hexamers. Multiplex PCR with immunoSEQ amplified the TCR beta CDR3 across 54 Vbeta and 13 Jbeta. One entry per CDR3 protein results from TCRdb running MiXCR on the immunoSEQ multiplex PCR reads. The table shows some 260,000 distinct CDR3 sequences, with just over 90% occurring only once. The clonotype originates from a human donor with multiple sclerosis. This chain uses TRBV12-5 with TRBJ1-4; D unresolved. Sequencing was carried out using CD4+ T cells from PBMCs. This CDR3 is CASAIGRATNEKLFF. Written as DNA, the CDR3 is TGTGCTAGTGCTATAGGACGGGCAACTAATGAAAAACTGTTTTTT.